This T cell receptor beta chain is drawn from a study of T cell changes during pregnancy in multiple sclerosis. The assay was immunoSEQ multiplex PCR, and TCRdb's table has in-frame clones only and misses some. There are 50,000 to 80,000 clones in the sample; around nine tenths occur only once, and 1.4% lies in the top ten. The sequencing used peripheral blood, collected in the second trimester of pregnancy. The sequence derives from a female donor with multiple sclerosis, enrolled in a pregnancy study.

CDR3 loop: CASSSDRRKEAFF. The CDR3 DNA is TGTGCCAGCAGTTCTGACAGGAGGAAAGAAGCTTTCTTT. This chain connects TRBV6-5 to TRBJ1-1, with D maybe TRBD1 (6 bases). Germline V gene lookup returns CDR1 MNHEY and CDR2 SVGAGI. V was trimmed by 4 bases and J by 8 bases, leaving 14 bases between them. This CDR3 comprises 13 residues.